Listed below are T cell receptor beta chains from one sample, sequenced in a study of shared clonotypes between healthy human individuals. Profiling relied on immunoSEQ multiplex PCR, and the TCRdb table lists in-frame clones only, not all of them. The table records approximately 980,000 clones, over 60% of them present only once. Source material: memory CD4+ T cells sorted from blood. The origin of the receptors is a man between 18 and 35 years old in good health. CDR3s include the opening cysteine and the closing phenylalanine or tryptophan. A D gene is named only where the DNA matches it firmly. A row's size may be missing; if present it is once, few, many or a size class.

length: 11
J: TRBJ1-1
size: .
D: .
V: TRBV30
DNA: TGTGCCTGGAGTATAGAAGTTGAAGCTTTCTTT
CDR3: CAWSIEVEAFF

length: 13
J: TRBJ1-5
size: few
D: .
V: TRBV10-1
DNA: TGCGCCAGCAGTGAGTCGGGGAATCAGCCCCAGCATTTT
CDR3: CASSESGNQPQHF

length: 14
J: TRBJ2-7
size: .
D: TRBD1
V: TRBV19
DNA: TGTGCCAGTAGTTTTTCCGGGACAGGGTACGAGCAGTACTTC
CDR3: CASSFSGTGYEQYF

length: 13
J: TRBJ2-1
size: .
D: .
V: TRBV25-1
DNA: TGTGCCAGCAGTGACCTACAGTACAATGAGCAGTTCTTC
CDR3: CASSDLQYNEQFF

length: 15
J: TRBJ2-3
size: .
D: .
V: TRBV30
DNA: TGTGCCTGCCGGAGCGTGCTTACTAGGGCAGATACGCAGTATTTT
CDR3: CACRSVLTRADTQYF

length: 12
J: TRBJ2-1
size: few
D: .
V: TRBV11-3
DNA: TGTGCCAGCTCCCGGGATGGGAGGGAGCAGTTCTTC
CDR3: CASSRDGREQFF

length: 15
J: TRBJ2-6
size: .
D: .
V: TRBV5-1
DNA: TGCGCCAGCAGCTCGGAGGGGGCTGGGGCCAACGTCCTGACTTTC
CDR3: CASSSEGAGANVLTF

length: 15
J: TRBJ2-7
size: .
D: TRBD2
V: TRBV5-6
DNA: TGTGCCAGCAGATTTCTAGGCGGGAGTTCCTACGAGCAGTACTTC
CDR3: CASRFLGGSSYEQYF

length: 12
J: TRBJ2-5
size: .
D: .
V: TRBV18
DNA: TGTGCCAGCTCGCGTCTTCAGGAGACCCAGTACTTC
CDR3: CASSRLQETQYF

length: 17
J: TRBJ1-1
size: .
D: TRBD1
V: TRBV18
DNA: TGTGCCAGCTCACTTTTAGGGCCCGGGACAGAGAACACTGAAGCTTTCTTT
CDR3: CASSLLGPGTENTEAFF

length: 14
J: TRBJ1-2
size: .
D: .
V: TRBV5-1
DNA: TGCGCCAGCAGCTTGGAGTCAGCCTTCGGTGGCTACACCTTC
CDR3: CASSLESAFGGYTF

length: 14
J: TRBJ1-2
size: once
D: .
V: TRBV7-9
DNA: TGTGCCAGCAGCTTAGAAGGGGTACCCAACGGCTACACCTTC
CDR3: CASSLEGVPNGYTF

length: 17
J: TRBJ2-3
size: .
D: TRBD2
V: TRBV27
DNA: TGTGCCAGCGGTCGCCATTTACTAGCGGGAGTAACAGATACGCAGTATTTT
CDR3: CASGRHLLAGVTDTQYF

length: 14
J: TRBJ1-6
size: .
D: TRBD1
V: TRBV19
DNA: TGTGCCAGTCGGGGGACAGGGCGAAATTCACCCCTCCACTTT
CDR3: CASRGTGRNSPLHF

length: 15
J: TRBJ2-5
size: once
D: TRBD1
V: TRBV11-3
DNA: TGTGCCAGCAGCCAGGGACAGGGGAGAGGAGAGACCCAGTACTTC
CDR3: CASSQGQGRGETQYF

length: 15
J: TRBJ2-2
size: .
D: .
V: TRBV6-5
DNA: TGTGCCAGCAGTTACTCGCGACGCAACACCGGGGAGCTGTTTTTT
CDR3: CASSYSRRNTGELFF

length: 13
J: TRBJ2-7
size: .
D: .
V: TRBV5-1
DNA: TGCGCCAGCAGCTCTAGCTCTCAGGGGGAGCAGTACTTC
CDR3: CASSSSSQGEQYF

length: 15
J: TRBJ1-1
size: .
D: .
V: TRBV6-1
DNA: TGTGCCAGCAGCCAGAACGCAGGGGTCGGCAGTGAAGCTTTCTTT
CDR3: CASSQNAGVGSEAFF

length: 14
J: TRBJ2-7
size: .
D: TRBD1
V: TRBV5-1
DNA: TGCGCCAGCAGCTTTGGGGGACAGAACTACGAGCAGTACTTC
CDR3: CASSFGGQNYEQYF

length: 12
J: TRBJ2-6
size: .
D: .
V: TRBV11-2
DNA: TGTGCCAGCAGCCCTCGGGCCAACGTCCTGACTTTC
CDR3: CASSPRANVLTF

length: 13
J: TRBJ2-5
size: .
D: .
V: TRBV18
DNA: TGTGCCAGCTCCCCCTGGGGACGGGAGACCCAGTACTTC
CDR3: CASSPWGRETQYF

length: 11
J: TRBJ2-1
size: .
D: TRBD2
V: TRBV6-6
DNA: TGTGCCAGCAGGACTAGCGGTGAGCAGTTCTTC
CDR3: CASRTSGEQFF

length: 14
J: TRBJ1-3
size: .
D: .
V: TRBV2
DNA: TGTGCCAGCAATGGGCAGTACTCTGGAAACACCATATATTTT
CDR3: CASNGQYSGNTIYF

length: 12
J: TRBJ2-2
size: .
D: .
V: TRBV25-1
DNA: TGTGCCAGCAGGATTCTGACCGGGGAGCTGTTTTTT
CDR3: CASRILTGELFF

length: 13
J: TRBJ2-5
size: .
D: .
V: TRBV5-8
DNA: TGTGCCAGCAGCCCAGGGCCCCAAGAGACCCAGTACTTC
CDR3: CASSPGPQETQYF

length: 15
J: TRBJ1-5
size: .
D: .
V: TRBV6-1
DNA: TGTGCCAGCAGTGATTACGGCTATAGCAATCAGCCCCAGCATTTT
CDR3: CASSDYGYSNQPQHF

length: 14
J: TRBJ1-2
size: .
D: TRBD1
V: TRBV7-8
DNA: TGTGCCAGCAGCTCCGGGACAGGGCTCTATGGCTACACCTTC
CDR3: CASSSGTGLYGYTF

length: 17
J: TRBJ1-2
size: .
D: .
V: TRBV5-1
DNA: TGCGCCAGCAGCTCCGCGGGAAGTCCTACGTCAAACTATGGCTACACCTTC
CDR3: CASSSAGSPTSNYGYTF

length: 17
J: TRBJ2-3
size: .
D: TRBD2
V: TRBV5-1
DNA: TGCGCCAGCAGCACTGGACTAGCGGGCTTTAGCACAGATACGCAGTATTTT
CDR3: CASSTGLAGFSTDTQYF

length: 16
J: TRBJ1-2
size: .
D: TRBD1
V: TRBV19
DNA: TGTGCCAGTAGTATACGGGGACAGGCACTTAGCTATGGCTACACCTTC
CDR3: CASSIRGQALSYGYTF

length: 15
J: TRBJ1-5
size: .
D: .
V: TRBV2
DNA: TGTGCCAGCACCCGGACCCAGTATAGCAATCAGCCCCAGCATTTT
CDR3: CASTRTQYSNQPQHF

length: 11
J: TRBJ1-6
size: few
D: .
V: TRBV2
DNA: TGTGCCAGCAGTGCGAATTCACCCCTCCACTTT
CDR3: CASSANSPLHF

length: 18
J: TRBJ1-2
size: .
D: .
V: TRBV28
DNA: TGTGCCAGCAGTGATTTTGGCCCGGTTTCCACCATACACGGCGGCTACACCTTC
CDR3: CASSDFGPVSTIHGGYTF

length: 15
J: TRBJ2-7
size: .
D: TRBD2
V: TRBV10-3
DNA: TGTGCCATCAGCCTCGGACTAGCGGGCAACTACGAGCAGTACTTC
CDR3: CAISLGLAGNYEQYF

length: 14
J: TRBJ1-4
size: .
D: .
V: TRBV28
DNA: TGTGCCAGCAGTTTGGGGGGTGCTAATGAAAAACTGTTTTTT
CDR3: CASSLGGANEKLFF

length: 15
J: TRBJ1-1
size: .
D: TRBD1
V: TRBV6-1
DNA: TGTGCCAGCAGTGAAAGGGACAGGGTGAGGACTGAAGCTTTCTTT
CDR3: CASSERDRVRTEAFF

length: 15
J: TRBJ2-7
size: many
D: TRBD1
V: TRBV5-5
DNA: TGTGCCAGCAGCGACACAGGGGTGAAGGGCTACGAGCAGTACTTC
CDR3: CASSDTGVKGYEQYF

length: 17
J: TRBJ2-3
size: .
D: TRBD2
V: TRBV11-2
DNA: TGTGCCAGCAGCTCCAGGGGACTAGCGGGGGTATCGGATACGCAGTATTTT
CDR3: CASSSRGLAGVSDTQYF

length: 14
J: TRBJ2-3
size: .
D: .
V: TRBV7-2
DNA: TGTGCCAGCAAAAAGAGGGGGGTTTCAGATACGCAGTATTTT
CDR3: CASKKRGVSDTQYF

length: 13
J: TRBJ1-3
size: .
D: TRBD1
V: TRBV6-5
DNA: TGTGCCAGCAGAAGACAGGGTAGAGACACCATATATTTT
CDR3: CASRRQGRDTIYF

length: 16
J: TRBJ2-3
size: .
D: .
V: TRBV5-4
DNA: TGTGCCAGCAGCCTGGGCTTTAGCGGAGCAACAGATACGCAGTATTTT
CDR3: CASSLGFSGATDTQYF

length: 14
J: TRBJ1-6
size: .
D: .
V: TRBV6-6
DNA: TGTGCCAGCAGTTACGGCGGGATTTATTCACCCCTCCACTTT
CDR3: CASSYGGIYSPLHF

length: 16
J: TRBJ2-7
size: .
D: .
V: TRBV6-8
DNA: TGTGCCAGCAGTTACCCCGAAGCAGGGTTAACCTACGAGCAGTACTTC
CDR3: CASSYPEAGLTYEQYF

length: 15
J: TRBJ2-1
size: .
D: TRBD2
V: TRBV18
DNA: TGTGCCAGCTCCCGCCGACTAGCGGGAGACAATGAGCAGTTCTTC
CDR3: CASSRRLAGDNEQFF

length: 16
J: TRBJ1-1
size: few
D: .
V: TRBV18
DNA: TGTGCCAGCTCACCTTTAGACTCCCCGGGGAGGACTGAAGCTTTCTTT
CDR3: CASSPLDSPGRTEAFF

length: 15
J: TRBJ2-5
size: .
D: .
V: TRBV5-1
DNA: TGCGCCAGCAGCCGGCTTGGTCAGGCCCAAGAGACCCAGTACTTC
CDR3: CASSRLGQAQETQYF

length: 14
J: TRBJ1-1
size: .
D: TRBD1
V: TRBV27
DNA: TGTGCCAGCGGACAGGACACTACGAACACTGAAGCTTTCTTT
CDR3: CASGQDTTNTEAFF

length: 13
J: TRBJ1-3
size: .
D: .
V: TRBV29-1
DNA: TGCAGCGTTGACGGTAACGCTGGAAACACCATATATTTT
CDR3: CSVDGNAGNTIYF

length: 13
J: TRBJ1-2
size: .
D: .
V: TRBV18
DNA: TGTGCCAGCTCACCATGGGAATCCTATGGCTACACCTTC
CDR3: CASSPWESYGYTF

length: 15
J: TRBJ2-5
size: .
D: TRBD1
V: TRBV5-8
DNA: TGTGCCAGCAGCCGCCGAGGGACAGCCCAAGAGACCCAGTACTTC
CDR3: CASSRRGTAQETQYF

length: 13
J: TRBJ1-1
size: few
D: .
V: TRBV5-1
DNA: TGCGCCAGCAGCTTCTCGGCTAACACTGAAGCTTTCTTT
CDR3: CASSFSANTEAFF

length: 12
J: TRBJ1-1
size: .
D: .
V: TRBV30
DNA: TGTGCCTGGAGGCAGGGCCACACTGAAGCTTTCTTT
CDR3: CAWRQGHTEAFF